This TCR beta chain appears in the sequencing data of a study of sequential checkpoint blockade in melanoma. The method was immunoSEQ multiplex PCR; TCRdb's version includes in-frame clones alone and lacks a portion of them. The sample has approximately 21,000 clones, approximately 80% seen once. This clone was detected a few times. This CDR3 is 13 amino acids long. The germline V gene encodes CDR1 GTSNPN and CDR2 SVGIG (reference sequence). Deletions cut 2 bases from V and 4 bases from J, with 11 bases between. Specified treatment: randomized to nivolumab then ipilimumab (arm A) or the reverse (arm B). PBMC sorting kept live CD3+CD8+ cells without CD19 or CD56.

Sample: CD8+ T cells sorted from blood (inferred from file names), taken from a patient given nivolumab and ipilimumab in sequence. The chain combines TRBV30 with TRBJ1-2, with D possibly TRBD1 on 5 matching bases. The source is a human donor with melanoma. DNA for the CDR3: TGTGCCTGGAGTTTGGGGCAGGTCTATGGCTACACCTTC. Translated: CAWSLGQVYGYTF.